The next 16 T cell receptor beta chains were all read from a single sample in a study of CD8+ T cells in alopecia areata. Following extraction, RNA underwent reverse transcription to cDNA, which served as the sequencing template. Produced via immunoSEQ multiplex PCR; TCRdb's table is partial and in-frame only. The top ten hold 8.8% of the sample, which has approximately 100,000 clones, 45% to 60% seen once. Source material: CD4+ T cells sorted from blood. Receptors originate from a human donor in good health.

The sample holds a few counts of this clone. This chain connects TRBV5-6 to TRBJ2-7, with D tentatively TRBD2 (5 bases). The germline V gene encodes CDR1 SGHDT and CDR2 YYEEEE. This CDR3 is 16 amino acids long. The V and J ends lost 4 bases and 0 bases respectively, with 17 bases between them. The CDR3 DNA sequence: TGTGCCAGCAGCCCACCGGGGATGTCTAGCTCCTACGAGCAGTACTTC. Translation gives CASSPPGMSSSYEQYF.

The count of this clone is one. V gene TRBV2 combines with J gene TRBJ2-3; possibly TRBD1 for D (7 bases). V was shortened by 8 bases and J by 1 base, with 13 bases between the two germline ends. Germline V CDR1 and CDR2: SNHLY, FYNNEI. The CDR3 has 14 amino acids. CDR3 sequence (DNA): TGTGCCAGCCTTGGGGGGACAGGCACAGATACGCAGTATTTT. As protein: CASLGGTGTDTQYF.

CDR3 bases: TGCGCCAGCAAGATTGGGGACGGACCCTACGAGCAGTACTTC. Translation: CASKIGDGPYEQYF. This chain connects TRBV5-1 to TRBJ2-7; D tentatively reads TRBD1 or TRBD2 (5 bases each). Trimming cost V 6 bases and J 2 bases, with 15 bases left between them. The germline V gene has CDR1 SGHRS and CDR2 YFSETQ. The CDR3 consists of 14 residues. Together with reference TRBV5-1 and TRBJ2-7, the CDR3 gives the full variable domain: KAGVTQTPRYLIKTRGQQVTLSCSPISGHRSVSWYQQTPGQGLQFLFEYFSETQRNKGNFPGRFSGRQFSNSRSEMNVSTLELGDSALYLCASKIGDGPYEQYFGPGTRLTVT.

The chain employs TRBV28 and TRBJ2-7; 8 bases line up with TRBD1. Germline lookup yields CDR1 MDHEN and CDR2 SYDVKM. V shed 3 bases and J 1 base; nucleotides not matched to a gene: 17. This CDR3 has 19 residues. This CDR3 reads CASSFPLDRGRGISYEQYF. The DNA for the CDR3 is TGTGCCAGCAGTTTCCCACTCGACAGGGGTCGAGGCATTTCCTACGAGCAGTACTTC.

To note about this clone: Other DNA sequences within the sample encode an identical CDR3. CDR3 sequence reads: CAWNPGSNSPLHF. The CDR3 DNA is TGTGCCTGGAACCCGGGGTCTAATTCACCCCTCCACTTT. The chain joins TRBV30 to TRBJ1-6; D is ambiguous. The V end was cut by 4 bases, the J end by 6 bases, with 10 bases between. The V gene's germline CDR1 is GTSNPN and CDR2 SVGIG (reference sequence). The CDR3 length is 13 residues.

This clone has only a few counts. The DNA of the CDR3 is TGCAGCGTTGGGCGTCGGGAGGGCTATGGCTACACCTTC. It yields the protein CSVGRREGYGYTF. The rearrangement uses TRBV29-1 and TRBJ1-2; no firm D call. Per germline, CDR1 SQVTM and CDR2 ANQGSEA. The V end was cut by 4 bases, the J end by 4 bases, with 13 bases between. CDR3 length equals 13 residues. The full variable domain, in which reference TRBV29-1 and TRBJ1-2 provide the parts outside the CDR3, is SAVISQKPSRDICQRGTSLTIQCQVDSQVTMMFWYRQQPGQSLTLIATANQGSEATYESGFVIDKFPISRPNLTFSTLTVSNMSPEDSSIYLCSVGRREGYGYTFGSGTRLTVV.

V and J are TRBV30 and TRBJ2-7; 9 bases are shared with TRBD1. This CDR3 spans 14 amino acids. The germline gives CDR1 GTSNPN, CDR2 SVGIG (reference sequence). Trimming removed 0 bases from V and 5 bases from J; junction bases left unmatched: 5. The CDR3 DNA reads as TGTGCCTGGAGTGTCGGACAGGGGTCCCACGAGCAGTACTTC. The encoded protein is CAWSVGQGSHEQYF. The full variable domain, its missing parts supplied by reference TRBV30 and TRBJ2-7, is SQTIHQWPATLVQPVGSPLSLECTVEGTSNPNLYWYRQAAGRGLQLLFYSVGIGQISSEVPQNLSASRPQDRQFILSSKKLLLSDSGFYLCAWSVGQGSHEQYFGPGTRLTVT.

The chain links TRBV5-5 to TRBJ2-5; 8 bases align to TRBD1. The CDR3 is made up of 14 amino acids. CDR1 is SGHKS, CDR2 YYEKEE, per germline (reference sequence). The trim removed 0 bases at V and 4 bases at J, leaving 2 bases unmatched. CDR3 protein: CASSLGQGLETQYF. The CDR3 nucleotides are TGTGCCAGCAGCTTGGGACAGGGGTTAGAGACCCAGTACTTC.

CDR3 sequence (DNA): TGTGCCACCAGCGGGACAAGGGTATTGTCTGGGGCCAACGTCCTGACTTTC. It codes for CATSGTRVLSGANVLTF. This sequence joins TRBV15 and TRBJ2-6; possibly TRBD1 for D (6 bases). Germline CDR1 is LNHNV and CDR2 is YYDKDF (reference sequence). The V gene lost 5 bases and the J gene lost 1 base, with 15 bases spanning the gap. The CDR3 spans 17 residues.

This clone has just a few counts. Its ends do not fully match the called genes, so a read error is possible. The rearrangement uses TRBV11-2 and TRBJ2-7, with a possible D match to TRBD1 (6 bases). The CDR3 totals 14 residues. Germline V gives CDR1 SGHAT, CDR2 FQNNGV. This CDR3 is CASSWLTGNGPRDF. For the CDR3, the DNA is TGTGCCAGCAGCTGGCTGACAGGTAACGGGCCGAGAGACTTC.

This clone was observed a single time. This chain links TRBV25-1 with TRBJ1-5; D is perhaps TRBD1 (6 bases). The ends were cut back, 8 bases at V and 7 bases at J, with 12 bases in the middle. This CDR3 is built from 12 residues. The germline V gene encodes CDR1 MGHDK and CDR2 SYGVNS. CDR3 sequence: CASSRRGQPQHF. The DNA of the CDR3 is TGTGCCAGCTCTAGAAGGGGGCAGCCCCAGCATTTT.

This chain joins TRBV11-2 and TRBJ2-3; D remains ambiguous. The germline gives CDR1 SGHAT, CDR2 FQNNGV. Trimming left V 5 bases short and J 0 bases short, with 15 bases between. This CDR3 region has 16 residues. The CDR3 sequence: CASSADPFRSTDTQYF. In nucleotides, the CDR3 is TGTGCCAGCAGCGCAGACCCCTTCCGGAGCACAGATACGCAGTATTTT.

The chain has TRBV7-2 and TRBJ2-5; 13 bases are shared with TRBD2. The CDR3 has 15 residues. CDR1 is SGHTA, CDR2 FQGNSA, per germline. V was clipped by 4 bases and J by 5 bases; unmatched bases: 4. The CDR3 nucleotides are TGTGCCAGCAGCTGGAGACTAGCGGGGGGTGAGACCCAGTACTTC. Protein sequence: CASSWRLAGGETQYF.

The chain employs TRBV9 and TRBJ2-7; D is perhaps TRBD1 (7 bases). This CDR3 spans 15 amino acids. The V and J ends lost 2 bases and 4 bases respectively, with 16 bases between them. The germline V gene has CDR1 SGDLS and CDR2 YYNGEE. The CDR3 spells CASSVAQGSGYEQYF. The CDR3 region has the DNA TGTGCCAGCAGCGTCGCACAGGGGAGCGGGTACGAGCAGTACTTC.

V usage is TRBV7-3 and J usage is TRBJ1-1, with TRBD1 matching 10 bases. The J segment lost 8 bases and the V segment lost 6 bases, leaving 9 bases of the junction unmatched. This CDR3 has 14 amino acids. Per the germline V gene, CDR1 is SGHTA and CDR2 is FQGTGA. The chain's CDR3 is CASRRRQGAFEAFF. CDR3 in DNA: TGTGCCAGCAGGCGCCGACAGGGGGCCTTCGAAGCTTTCTTT.

This chain links TRBV25-1 with TRBJ2-5, with D possibly matching TRBD1 (6 bases). The germline V gene encodes CDR1 MGHDK and CDR2 SYGVNS. V was cut by 5 bases and J by 4 bases, with 14 bases left in between. The CDR3 runs 14 residues. The DNA of the CDR3 is TGTGCCAGCAGTTTCAGGGGATGGGGAGAGACCCAGTACTTC. Residues: CASSFRGWGETQYF.